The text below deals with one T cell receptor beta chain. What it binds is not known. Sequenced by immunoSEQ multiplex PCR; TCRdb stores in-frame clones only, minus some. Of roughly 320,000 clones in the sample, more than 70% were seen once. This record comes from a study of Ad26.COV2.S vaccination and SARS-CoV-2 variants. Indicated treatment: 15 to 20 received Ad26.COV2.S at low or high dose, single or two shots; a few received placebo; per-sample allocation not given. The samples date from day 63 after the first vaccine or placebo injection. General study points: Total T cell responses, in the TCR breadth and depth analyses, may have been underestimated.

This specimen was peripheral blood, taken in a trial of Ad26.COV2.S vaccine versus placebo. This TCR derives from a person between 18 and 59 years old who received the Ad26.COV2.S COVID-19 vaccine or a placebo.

The CDR3 sequence: CASSPDRVDTEAFF. As DNA, the CDR3 is TGCGCCAGCAGTCCGGACAGGGTTGACACTGAAGCTTTCTTT. This chain links TRBV5-1 with TRBJ1-1; TRBD1 matches 8 bases. Germline V gene sequence: CDR1 SGHRS, CDR2 YFSETQ. The CDR3 has 14 amino acids. The V segment lost 5 bases and the J segment 3 bases; nucleotides outside the gene matches: 6.